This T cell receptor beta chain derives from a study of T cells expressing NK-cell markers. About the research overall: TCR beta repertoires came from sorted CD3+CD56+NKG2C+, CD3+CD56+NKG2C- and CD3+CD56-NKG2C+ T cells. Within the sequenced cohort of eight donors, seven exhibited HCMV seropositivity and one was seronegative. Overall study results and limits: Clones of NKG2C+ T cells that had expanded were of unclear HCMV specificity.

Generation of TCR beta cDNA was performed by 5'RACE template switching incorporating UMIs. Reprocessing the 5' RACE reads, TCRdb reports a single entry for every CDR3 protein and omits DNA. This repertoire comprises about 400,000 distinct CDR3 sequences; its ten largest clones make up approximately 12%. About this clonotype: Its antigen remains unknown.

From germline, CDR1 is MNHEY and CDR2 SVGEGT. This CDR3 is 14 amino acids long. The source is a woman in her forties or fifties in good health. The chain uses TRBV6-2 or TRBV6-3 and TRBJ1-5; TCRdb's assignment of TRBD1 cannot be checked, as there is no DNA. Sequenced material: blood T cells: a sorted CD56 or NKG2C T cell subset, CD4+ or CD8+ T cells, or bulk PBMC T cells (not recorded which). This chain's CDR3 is CASSYVRGGQPQHF.